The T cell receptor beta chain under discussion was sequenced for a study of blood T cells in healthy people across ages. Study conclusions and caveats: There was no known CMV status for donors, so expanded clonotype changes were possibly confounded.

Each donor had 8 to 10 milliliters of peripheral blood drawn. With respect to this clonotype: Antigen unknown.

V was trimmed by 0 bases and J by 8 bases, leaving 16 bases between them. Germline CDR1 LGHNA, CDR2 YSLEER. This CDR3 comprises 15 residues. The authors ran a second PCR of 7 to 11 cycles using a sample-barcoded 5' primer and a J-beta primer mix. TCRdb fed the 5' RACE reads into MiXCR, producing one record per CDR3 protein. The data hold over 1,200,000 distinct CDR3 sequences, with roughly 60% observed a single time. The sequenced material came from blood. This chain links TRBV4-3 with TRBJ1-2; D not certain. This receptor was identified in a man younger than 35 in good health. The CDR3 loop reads CASSQDEYSDLGYTF. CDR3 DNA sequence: TGCGCCAGCAGCCAAGATGAGTACAGCGATTTAGGCTACACCTTC.